Below, 9 T cell receptor beta chains from the same sample are listed, as sequenced in a study of somatic reversion in DOCK8 deficiency. TRB libraries came from one-step amplicon PCR on around 90 ng genomic DNA with EuroClonality-NGS primers. TCRdb re-analysed the multiplex PCR reads in MiXCR, keeping a single row per CDR3 protein. The sample holds approximately 250 distinct CDR3 sequences, 24% seen once. The source material was peripheral blood. All receptors come from a human donor with DOCK8 deficiency.

The chain links TRBV20-1 to TRBJ2-1, with TRBD2 as a possible D gene (6 bases). Germline CDR1 reads DFQATT; CDR2 reads SNEGSKA (reference sequence). V lost 5 bases and J 0 bases, leaving 11 bases between the germline ends. The CDR3 has 14 residues. Here the CDR3 reads CSAPLANSYNEQFF. CDR3 DNA: TGCAGTGCTCCACTAGCAAACTCCTACAATGAGCAGTTCTTC.

Sample share makes this clonotype large. This chain connects TRBV29-1 to TRBJ1-1, with D possibly being TRBD1 (6 bases). The germline V gene has CDR1 SQVTM and CDR2 ANQGSEA. The CDR3 sequence is 13 residues long. V was cut by 3 bases and J by 0 bases, with 8 bases left in between. CDR3 DNA: TGCAGCGTTGAGGGACAAATGAACACTGAAGCTTTCTTT. Its protein product is CSVEGQMNTEAFF.

This clonotype is deemed large. The chain carries TRBV6-6 and TRBJ2-1; perhaps TRBD2 as D (7 bases). Per the germline V gene, CDR1 is MNHNY and CDR2 is SVGAGI (reference sequence). The CDR3 loop spans 16 amino acids. V was cut by 0 bases and J by 7 bases, with 16 bases left in between. The CDR3 DNA is TGTGCCAGCAGTTACTCGTGGGGGGGCGCTGCAAATGAGCAGTTCTTC. Protein: CASSYSWGGAANEQFF.

The chain links TRBV15 to TRBJ1-4; possible D gene TRBD1, 5 bases. Per the germline V gene, CDR1 is LNHNV and CDR2 is YYDKDF (reference sequence). The CDR3 runs 15 residues. V shed 2 bases and J shed 4 bases, with 11 bases lying between them. The CDR3 spells CATSRQGRDNEKLFF. The CDR3 DNA reads as TGTGCCACCAGCAGACAAGGCAGGGATAATGAAAAACTGTTTTTT.

A remark on this clonotype: Mismatch with germline at one junction end may stem from a read error. The rearrangement joins TRBV19 to TRBJ1-1; weak D call: TRBD1 (5 bases). Germline CDR1 is LNHDA and CDR2 is SQIVND (reference sequence). The CDR3 is made up of 15 amino acids. CDR3: CASNSEILWGTEAFF. CDR3 bases: TGTGCTAGTAACAGCGAGATACTTTGGGGCACTGAGGCTTTCTTT.

V is TRBV5-6 and J is TRBJ1-4; 10 positions agree with TRBD1. The J call may be faulty, since TRBJ2-3 better matches the DNA end. The CDR3 is 14 residues long. Germline CDR1 reads SGHDT; CDR2 reads YYEEEE. The CDR3 sequence: CASARDRGPDTQYF. The CDR3 DNA reads TGTGCCAGCGCCCGGGACAGGGGCCCAGATACGCAGTATTTT.

The J gene is TRBJ2-7, the V gene TRBV6-1; D is unclear. CDR1 and CDR2 (germline): MNHNS, SASEGT. Trimming took off 8 bases at V and 0 bases at J, with 14 bases between the two ends. The CDR3 runs 14 residues. The DNA for the CDR3 is TGTGCCAGCGCGATCCTACCAGGCTCCTACGAGCAGTACGTC. Amino acids: CASAILPGSYEQYV.

The gene calls are TRBV9 and TRBJ2-5; 12 nucleotides agree with TRBD2. There are 15 residues in the CDR3. V shed 0 bases and J 8 bases; nucleotides not matched to a gene: 5. Germline values: CDR1 SGDLS, CDR2 YYNGEE. CDR3 residues: CASSVGLAGGDTQYF. Written as DNA, the CDR3 is TGTGCCAGCAGCGTAGGCCTAGCGGGGGGGGATACCCAGTACTTC.

Comment on this clonotype: A single base is all that separates this from a far larger clone, so a read error is likely. This rearrangement joins TRBV5-5 to TRBJ1-1; D is ambiguous. V was shortened by 4 bases and J by 4 bases, with 8 bases between the two germline ends. The CDR3 runs 12 residues. Germline V gives CDR1 SGHKS, CDR2 YYEKEE (reference sequence). CDR3 residues: CASSLSPTEAFF. DNA of the CDR3: TGTGCCAGCAGCCTATCGCCCACTGAAGCTTTCTTT.